The entry below describes one TCR beta chain. Sequencing was performed with immunoSEQ multiplex PCR; in TCRdb, only in-frame clones are kept and a portion is missing. This table has tens of thousands of clones, 80% to 95% appearing once. The sample belongs to a study of control samples from healthy donors and cancer patients. The CDR3 is 16 residues long. With V trimmed by 2 bases and J by 3 bases, 2 bases remained unmatched. Germline loops: CDR1 SGHDN, CDR2 FVKESK. This clonotype was sampled from a woman between 40 and 50 years old with lung cancer. The V and J genes are TRBV14 and TRBJ2-1, with 12 bases matching TRBD2. Material for sequencing was PBMCs. In DNA, the CDR3 is TGTGCCAGCAGCCAACAGGGACTAGCGGGCTACAATGAGCAGTTCTTC. It translates to CASSQQGLAGYNEQFF.